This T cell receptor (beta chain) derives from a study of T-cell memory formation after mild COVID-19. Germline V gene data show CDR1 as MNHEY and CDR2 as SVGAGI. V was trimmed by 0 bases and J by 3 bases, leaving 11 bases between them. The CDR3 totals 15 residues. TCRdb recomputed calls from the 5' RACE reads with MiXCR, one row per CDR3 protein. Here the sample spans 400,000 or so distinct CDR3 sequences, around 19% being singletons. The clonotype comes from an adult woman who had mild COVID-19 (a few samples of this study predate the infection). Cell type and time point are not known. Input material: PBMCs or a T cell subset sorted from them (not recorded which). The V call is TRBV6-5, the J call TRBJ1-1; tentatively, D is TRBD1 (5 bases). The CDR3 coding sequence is TGTGCCAGCAGTTACTCAGGCAGGGAGGACACTGAAGCTTTCTTT. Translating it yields CASSYSGREDTEAFF.